The source of this T cell receptor (beta chain) is a study of OX40 agonist ivuxolimab in advanced cancers. Overall study: Cancers in dose escalation were hepatocellular, melanoma, renal cell and head and neck.

The table came from immunoSEQ multiplex PCR; TCRdb's copy has only in-frame clones and leaves some out. The table records more than 70,000 clones, about 85% of them present only once. General study findings and limits: Doses of 0.1 to 3.0 mg/kg were accompanied by clonal expansion of CD4+ and CD8+ blood T cells by week 6.

About this clone itself: Its specificity is unknown.

This CDR3 spans 11 amino acids. Per the germline V gene, CDR1 is WNHNN and CDR2 is SYGVQD (reference sequence). V lost 6 bases and J 5 bases, leaving 7 bases between the germline ends. This sequence joins TRBV10-1 and TRBJ1-2; D is unclear. This clonotype originated in an adult with an advanced solid tumor such as melanoma, head and neck, liver or kidney cancer. Sequenced here: CD4+ or CD8+ T cells sorted from blood, sampled in a trial of the OX40 agonist ivuxolimab. DNA of the CDR3: TGCGCCAGCAGCGGGCCGTATGGCTACACCTTC. This translates into CASSGPYGYTF.